This TCR beta chain was profiled in a study of identical twins. Study observations and caveats: In zero-insertion analyses, partial confounding could arise from invariant MAIT and iNKT cells. Compared with unrelated sharing, twin-shared out-of-frame alpha sequences had more low-probability sequences.

This clonotype was recorded a few times. Its matching antigen is unknown. The junction shows a germline mismatch at one end, possibly a read error. The CDR3 is 15 residues long. Germline CDR1 and CDR2: MNHNY and SVGAGI (reference sequence). TCRdb re-called the 5' RACE reads with MiXCR, one entry per CDR3 protein. The table shows 1.5 million to 2 million distinct CDR3 sequences, with 32% occurring only once. No donor was unhealthy or non-Caucasian. This receptor was identified in a newborn girl in good health. Sequenced input: cord blood. This rearrangement joins TRBV6-6 to TRBJ1-5, with TRBD1 matching over 10 bases. The CDR3 loop reads CASIYGQGGNQPQHF. CDR3 DNA: TGTGCCAGCATTTACGGACAGGGGGGAAATCAGCCCCAGCATTTT.